This passage covers 6 T cell receptor beta chains from one sample sequenced in a study of cytotoxic CD8 clonotypes in ibrutinib-treated CLL. This table comes from immunoSEQ multiplex PCR, and its TCRdb copy is limited to in-frame clones, with some not included. Among fewer than 90,000 clones listed, 70% to 90% were seen once. Sequencing used PBMCs, obtained before ibrutinib treatment. These receptors all come from a human donor with chronic lymphocytic leukemia.

The chain couples TRBV29-1 to TRBJ2-3; D possibly corresponds to TRBD1 (5 bases). The CDR3 covers 16 residues. Trimming stripped 0 bases from V and 2 bases from J, with 15 bases between. CDR1 is SQVTM and CDR2 is ANQGSEA in the germline V gene. The CDR3 sequence is CSVEDGAGKVTDTQYF. The CDR3 DNA reads as TGCAGCGTTGAAGATGGGGCAGGGAAGGTCACAGATACGCAGTATTTT.

The chain joins TRBV4-2 to TRBJ1-1; 9 nucleotides match TRBD1. This CDR3 has 14 residues. V lost 4 bases, J lost 2 bases, and 2 bases stayed unmatched. The germline V gene encodes CDR1 LGHNA and CDR2 YNFKEQ. CDR3 in DNA: TGTGCCAGCAGCCGGGACAGGGAAAACACTGAAGCTTTCTTT. This translates into CASSRDRENTEAFF.

The V call is TRBV28, the J call TRBJ2-5; D gene ambiguous. The germline V and J ends were trimmed by 6 bases and 7 bases, with 15 bases remaining between them. This CDR3 contains 13 residues. Per the germline V gene, CDR1 is MDHEN and CDR2 is SYDVKM. CDR3 sequence (DNA): TGTGCCAGCAGCCATGACGAACTTCGGACCCAGTACTTC. This gives the protein CASSHDELRTQYF.

This rearrangement joins TRBV30 to TRBJ2-7, with D perhaps TRBD1 (6 bases). V lost 2 bases to trimming and J lost 0 bases, with 14 bases between them. CDR1 GTSNPN and CDR2 SVGIG come from the germline V gene (reference sequence). This CDR3 is built from 15 residues. The DNA of the CDR3 is TGTGCCTGGAGTAGGGGAACAGGGAGCTCCTACGAGCAGTACTTC. Translation gives CAWSRGTGSSYEQYF.

The chain joins TRBV6-6 to TRBJ2-2; no clear D gene. CDR1 is MNHNY and CDR2 is SVGAGI in the germline V gene (reference sequence). The CDR3 is 13 amino acids. V lost 5 bases to trimming and J lost 3 bases, with 7 bases between them. CDR3: CASSPTHTGELFF. The CDR3 region has the DNA TGTGCCAGCAGTCCTACCCACACCGGGGAGCTGTTTTTT.

The V call is TRBV7-9, the J call TRBJ2-1; TRBD1 is a possible D gene (6 bases). V lost 5 bases to trimming and J lost 9 bases, with 11 bases between them. The CDR3 totals 12 residues. From germline, CDR1 is SEHNR and CDR2 FQNEAQ (reference sequence). This CDR3 reads CASSPGVPEQFF. The CDR3 DNA reads as TGTGCCAGCAGCCCAGGGGTCCCTGAGCAGTTCTTC. Drawing the rest from reference TRBV7-9 and TRBJ2-1, the complete variable domain is DTGVSQNPRHKITKRGQNVTFRCDPISEHNRLYWYRQTLGQGPEFLTYFQNEAQLEKSRLLSDRFSAERPKGSFSTLEIQRTEQGDSAMYLCASSPGVPEQFFGPGTRLTVL.